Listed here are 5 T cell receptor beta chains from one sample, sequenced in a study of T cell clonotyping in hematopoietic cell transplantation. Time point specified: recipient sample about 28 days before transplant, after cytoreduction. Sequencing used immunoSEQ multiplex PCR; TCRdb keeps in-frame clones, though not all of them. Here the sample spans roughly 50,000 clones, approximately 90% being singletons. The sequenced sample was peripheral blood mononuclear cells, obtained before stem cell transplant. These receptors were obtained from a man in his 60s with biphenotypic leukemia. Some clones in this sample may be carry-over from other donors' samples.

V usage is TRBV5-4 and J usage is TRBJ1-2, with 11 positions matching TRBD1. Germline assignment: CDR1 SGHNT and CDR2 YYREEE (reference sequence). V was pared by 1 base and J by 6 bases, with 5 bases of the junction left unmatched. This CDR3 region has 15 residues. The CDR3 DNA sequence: TGTGCCAGCAGCTTGCCCCGGACAGGGGGCGATGGCTACACCTTC. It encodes CASSLPRTGGDGYTF. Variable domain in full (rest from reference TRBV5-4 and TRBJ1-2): ETGVTQSPTHLIKTRGQQVTLRCSSQSGHNTVSWYQQALGQGPQFIFQYYREEENGRGNFPPRFSGLQFPNYSSELNVNALELDDSALYLCASSLPRTGGDGYTFGSGTRLTVV.

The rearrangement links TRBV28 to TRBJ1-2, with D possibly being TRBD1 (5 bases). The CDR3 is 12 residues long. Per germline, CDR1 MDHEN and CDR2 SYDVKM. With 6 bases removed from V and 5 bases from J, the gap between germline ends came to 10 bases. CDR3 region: CASRGHDYGYTF. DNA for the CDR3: TGTGCCAGCAGAGGACACGATTATGGCTACACCTTC.

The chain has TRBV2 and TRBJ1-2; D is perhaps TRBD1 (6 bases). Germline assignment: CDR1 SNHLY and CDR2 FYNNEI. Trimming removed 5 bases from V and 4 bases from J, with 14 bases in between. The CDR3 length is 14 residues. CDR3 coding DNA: TGTGCCAGCAGTTCTCCAGGGGACGCCTATGGCTACACCTTC. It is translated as CASSSPGDAYGYTF.

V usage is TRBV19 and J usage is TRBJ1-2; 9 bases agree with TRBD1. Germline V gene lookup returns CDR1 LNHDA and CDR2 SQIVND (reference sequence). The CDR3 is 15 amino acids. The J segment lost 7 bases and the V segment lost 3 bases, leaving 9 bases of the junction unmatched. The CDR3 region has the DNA TGTGCCAGTAGTATTCGGGACAGGGACTATGTTGGCTACACCTTC. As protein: CASSIRDRDYVGYTF.

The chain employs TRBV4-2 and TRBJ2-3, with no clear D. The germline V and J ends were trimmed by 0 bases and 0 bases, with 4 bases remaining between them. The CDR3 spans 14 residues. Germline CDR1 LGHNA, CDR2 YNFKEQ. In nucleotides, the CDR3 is TGTGCCAGCAGCCAAGATTTCAGCACAGATACGCAGTATTTT. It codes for CASSQDFSTDTQYF.